These T cell receptor beta chains were read from a single sample in a study of cytomegalovirus exposure and HLA in healthy donors. Method: immunoSEQ multiplex PCR; TCRdb's copy keeps in-frame clones and lacks some. The table shows around 100,000 clones, with roughly 8.2% occurring only once. The sample consisted of PBMCs. The receptors come from a man in his fifties in good health and CMV-seronegative. The CDR3 runs from the conserved cysteine through the conserved F or W. Each record gives: J gene, clone size, D gene, V gene, CDR3 protein, CDR3 DNA. A D gene is named only where the DNA matches it firmly. A row's size may be missing; if present it is once, few, many or a size class.

TRBJ1-5 | few | - | TRBV28 | CASSYRGEGQPQHF | TGTGCCAGCAGTTACCGGGGAGAAGGACAGCCCCAGCATTTT
TRBJ2-7 | - | - | TRBV20-1 | CSARSGEQYF | TGCAGTGCCAGGTCTGGGGAGCAGTACTTC
TRBJ1-5 | - | TRBD1 | TRBV19 | CASSIGQGAGQPQHF | TGTGCCAGTAGTATAGGACAGGGGGCGGGTCAGCCCCAGCATTTT
TRBJ2-2 | few | TRBD2 | TRBV4-2 | CASSQVAGANTGELFF | TGTGCCAGCAGCCAGGTAGCGGGCGCGAACACCGGGGAGCTGTTTTTT
TRBJ1-3 | - | TRBD1 | TRBV15 | CATSRSGTGYGGNTIYF | TGTGCCACCAGCAGATCCGGGACAGGGTACGGTGGAAACACCATATATTTT
TRBJ2-1 | few | TRBD2 | TRBV5-1 | CASSPRAAGGLNEQFF | TGCGCCAGCAGCCCCCGGGCAGCGGGGGGGCTCAATGAGCAGTTCTTC
TRBJ2-3 | - | TRBD2 | TRBV28 | CASSGLAGSTDTQYF | TGTGCCAGCAGCGGATTAGCGGGAAGCACAGATACGCAGTATTTT
TRBJ1-5 | - | - | TRBV30 | CAWSVGQGWGQPQHF | TGTGCCTGGAGTGTAGGGCAAGGATGGGGCCAGCCCCAGCATTTT
TRBJ2-2 | few | - | TRBV9 | CASSRGSGAAGELFF | TGTGCCAGCAGCCGGGGGAGCGGAGCTGCCGGGGAGCTGTTTTTT
TRBJ2-7 | few | TRBD2 | TRBV6-6 | CASRSSGGVSYERYF | TGTGCCAGCAGGTCTAGCGGGGGGGTATCCTACGAGCGGTACTTC
TRBJ1-1 | - | - | TRBV11-2 | CASSLGQISNTEAFF | TGTGCCAGCAGCCTCGGACAGATTTCGAACACTGAAGCTTTCTTT
TRBJ2-1 | - | TRBD1 | TRBV7-2 | CASSLPRGYYNEQFF | TGTGCCAGCAGCTTACCCAGGGGGTACTACAATGAGCAGTTCTTC
TRBJ2-1 | few | TRBD1 | TRBV6-1 | CASSPRTGSHNEQFF | TGTGCCAGCAGTCCCCGGACAGGTAGCCACAATGAGCAGTTCTTC
TRBJ2-7 | - | - | TRBV29-1 | CSVEDLGGNEQYF | TGCAGCGTTGAAGATCTCGGGGGAAACGAGCAGTACTTC
TRBJ2-2 | - | TRBD1 | TRBV7-9 | CASSADTGAGELFF | TGTGCCAGCAGCGCAGATACAGGGGCCGGGGAGCTGTTTTTT
TRBJ2-1 | - | - | TRBV5-1 | CASSLGESYNEQFF | TGCGCCAGCAGCTTGGGGGAGTCCTACAATGAGCAGTTCTTC
TRBJ2-2 | - | - | TRBV7-9 | CASGLDLLKTGELFF | TGTGCCAGCGGGTTGGACTTGCTGAAGACCGGGGAGCTGTTTTTT
TRBJ1-5 | few | - | TRBV28 | CASSLSDQPQHF | TGTGCCAGCAGTCTCTCCGATCAGCCCCAGCATTTT
TRBJ2-7 | - | - | TRBV5-1 | CASSPAGLSLSYEQYF | TGCGCCAGCAGCCCCGCGGGACTCTCCCTCTCCTACGAGCAGTACTTC
TRBJ2-1 | few | - | TRBV11-2 | CASSFGLASPNEQFF | TGTGCCAGCAGCTTTGGGCTAGCGTCCCCCAATGAGCAGTTCTTC
TRBJ2-5 | few | - | TRBV21-1 | CASSKECRTAPIQETQYF | TGTGCCAGCAGCAAAGAGTGCAGGACAGCGCCTATCCAAGAGACCCAGTACTTC
TRBJ1-6 | few | - | TRBV7-2 | CASSLDGSSPLHF | TGTGCCAGCAGCTTAGATGGTAGTTCACCCCTCCACTTT
TRBJ1-5 | few | TRBD1 | TRBV27 | CASSLGTGGNQPQHF | TGTGCCAGCAGTTTAGGGACAGGGGGAAATCAGCCCCAGCATTTT
TRBJ2-5 | - | TRBD1 | TRBV5-1 | CASSHRQGAPEETQYF | TGCGCCAGCAGCCACCGACAGGGGGCCCCCGAAGAGACCCAGTACTTC
TRBJ2-3 | - | TRBD2 | TRBV11-2 | CASSSLGRGDTDTQYF | TGTGCCAGCAGCTCCCTCGGGCGGGGGGACACAGATACGCAGTATTTT
TRBJ2-2 | - | - | TRBV19 | CATKDRGGRNTGELFF | TGTGCCACTAAAGACAGGGGCGGGAGGAACACCGGGGAGCTGTTTTTT
TRBJ1-5 | few | - | TRBV5-1 | CASPGQLNYQPQHF | TGCGCCAGCCCGGGACAATTAAACTATCAGCCCCAGCATTTT
TRBJ2-1 | few | TRBD2 | TRBV4-1 | CASSQDTVAGADNEQFF | TGCGCCAGCAGCCAAGATACGGTAGCGGGGGCCGACAATGAGCAGTTCTTC
TRBJ2-3 | - | TRBD2 | TRBV7-3 | CASSQNERGLGDTQYF | TGTGCCAGCAGCCAGAACGAGCGGGGGCTAGGAGATACGCAGTATTTT
TRBJ1-2 | few | TRBD1 | TRBV5-6 | CASSPLGTALLYGYTF | TGTGCCAGCAGCCCCCTGGGGACAGCATTACTCTATGGCTACACCTTC
TRBJ1-1 | few | - | TRBV9 | CASSVVGRVGNTEAFF | TGTGCCAGCAGCGTAGTCGGCAGGGTAGGGAACACTGAAGCTTTCTTT
TRBJ2-7 | - | TRBD1 | TRBV4-1 | CASSQEKRTRDRVAYEQYF | TGCGCCAGCAGCCAAGAAAAGCGGACCCGGGACAGGGTCGCCTACGAGCAGTACTTC
TRBJ2-2 | few | - | TRBV30 | CAWTPPRRSGELFF | TGTGCCTGGACTCCCCCGCGTCGGTCCGGGGAGCTGTTTTTT
TRBJ1-3 | - | - | TRBV6-6 | CASSYSSGSGNTIYF | TGTGCCAGCAGTTACTCGAGCGGGTCTGGAAACACCATATATTTT
TRBJ2-5 | few | - | TRBV7-3 | CASSEDAGETQYF | TGTGCCAGCAGCGAGGACGCAGGGGAGACCCAGTACTTC
TRBJ1-1 | - | - | TRBV7-3 | CASSSRQGTEAFF | TGTGCCAGCAGCTCCCGTCAGGGGACTGAAGCTTTCTTT
TRBJ2-1 | - | - | TRBV2 | CASILFNEQFF | TGTGCCAGCATTCTCTTCAATGAGCAGTTCTTC
TRBJ2-1 | - | TRBD2 | TRBV7-9 | CASSTMGSGRASEQFF | TGTGCCAGCAGTACTATGGGTAGCGGGAGGGCCTCTGAGCAGTTCTTC
TRBJ1-4 | few | TRBD1 | TRBV27 | CASRSGGSNEKLFF | TGTGCCAGCAGATCAGGGGGATCTAATGAAAAACTGTTTTTT
TRBJ2-1 | - | - | TRBV11-3 | CASSPTGVLLNNEQFF | TGTGCCAGCAGCCCTACCGGGGTATTGCTTAACAATGAGCAGTTCTTC
TRBJ2-2 | few | TRBD2 | TRBV5-1 | CASSAGTASFGLGGGPLNTGELFF | TGCGCCAGCAGCGCCGGGACGGCATCGTTTGGTTTGGGGGGAGGGCCTCTGAACACCGGGGAGCTGTTTTTT
TRBJ2-1 | few | - | TRBV9 | CASSPSPSSYNEQFF | TGTGCCAGCAGCCCCAGTCCCTCTTCCTACAATGAGCAGTTCTTC
TRBJ2-1 | - | TRBD2 | TRBV15 | CATSRDPGRDEQFF | TGTGCCACCAGCAGAGATCCGGGGAGGGATGAGCAGTTCTTC
TRBJ1-3 | few | - | TRBV4-2 | CASSQRVKNTIYF | TGTGCCAGCAGCCAACGAGTAAAGAACACCATATATTTT
TRBJ2-1 | - | TRBD2 | TRBV9 | CASSAPGLAGYNEQFF | TGTGCCAGCAGCGCCCCCGGTCTAGCGGGATACAATGAGCAGTTCTTC
TRBJ2-7 | - | - | TRBV9 | CASSPRAETYEQYF | TGTGCCAGCAGCCCACGAGCGGAGACCTACGAGCAGTACTTC
TRBJ2-3 | - | - | TRBV7-8 | CASNGQNTDTQYF | TGTGCCAGCAACGGACAGAACACAGATACGCAGTATTTT
TRBJ2-5 | - | - | TRBV15 | CATSRDVESLETQYF | TGTGCCACCAGCAGAGATGTAGAATCTCTGGAGACCCAGTACTTC
TRBJ1-2 | - | TRBD1 | TRBV10-3 | CAISGGPWTGDLGGYTF | TGTGCCATCAGTGGGGGGCCCTGGACAGGGGATCTAGGAGGCTACACCTTC
TRBJ2-4 | - | TRBD2 | TRBV2 | CASRGTSGRDKNIQYF | TGTGCCAGCAGGGGGACTAGCGGGAGGGATAAAAACATTCAGTACTTC
TRBJ2-1 | - | - | TRBV5-1 | CASSLARGNEQFF | TGCGCCAGCAGCTTGGCCCGGGGTAATGAGCAGTTCTTC
TRBJ2-7 | few | - | TRBV28 | CASKRSGTASGEQYF | TGTGCCAGCAAGAGGTCCGGGACTGCGAGCGGCGAGCAGTACTTC